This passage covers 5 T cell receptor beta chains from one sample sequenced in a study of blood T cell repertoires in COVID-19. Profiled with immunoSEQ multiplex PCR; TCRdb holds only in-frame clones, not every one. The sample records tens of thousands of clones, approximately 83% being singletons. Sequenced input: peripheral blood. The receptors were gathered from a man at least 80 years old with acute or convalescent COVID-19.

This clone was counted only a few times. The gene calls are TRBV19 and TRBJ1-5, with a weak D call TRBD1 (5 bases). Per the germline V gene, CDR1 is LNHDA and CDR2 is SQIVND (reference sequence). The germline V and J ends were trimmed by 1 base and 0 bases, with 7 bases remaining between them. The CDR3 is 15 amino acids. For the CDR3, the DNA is TGTGCCAGTAGTATAGGGACAAATAGCAATCAGCCCCAGCATTTT. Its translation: CASSIGTNSNQPQHF. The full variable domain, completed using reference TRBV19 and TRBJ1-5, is DGGITQSPKYLFRKEGQNVTLSCEQNLNHDAMYWYRQDPGQGLRLIYYSQIVNDFQKGDIAEGYSVSREKKESFPLTVTSAQKNPTAFYLCASSIGTNSNQPQHFGDGTRLSIL.

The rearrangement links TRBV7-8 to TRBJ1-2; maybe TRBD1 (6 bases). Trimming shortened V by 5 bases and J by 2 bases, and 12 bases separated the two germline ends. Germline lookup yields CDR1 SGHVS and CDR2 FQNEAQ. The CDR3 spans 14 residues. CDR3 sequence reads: CASSVQGRNYGYTF. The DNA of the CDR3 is TGTGCCAGCAGCGTACAGGGTAGGAACTATGGCTACACCTTC.

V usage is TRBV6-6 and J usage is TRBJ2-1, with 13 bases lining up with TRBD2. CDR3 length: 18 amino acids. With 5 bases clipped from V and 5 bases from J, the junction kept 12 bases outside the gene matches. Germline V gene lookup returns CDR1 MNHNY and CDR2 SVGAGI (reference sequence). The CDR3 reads CASSRCGLAGVCNNEQFF. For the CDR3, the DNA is TGTGCCAGCAGTCGCTGCGGACTAGCGGGAGTTTGTAACAATGAGCAGTTCTTC.

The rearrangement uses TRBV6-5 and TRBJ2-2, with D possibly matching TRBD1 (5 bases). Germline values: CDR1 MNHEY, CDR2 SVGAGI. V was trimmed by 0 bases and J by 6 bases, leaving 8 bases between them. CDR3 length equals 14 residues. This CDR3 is CASSYSQGPGELFF. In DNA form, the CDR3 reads TGTGCCAGCAGTTACTCCCAGGGTCCCGGGGAGCTGTTTTTT.

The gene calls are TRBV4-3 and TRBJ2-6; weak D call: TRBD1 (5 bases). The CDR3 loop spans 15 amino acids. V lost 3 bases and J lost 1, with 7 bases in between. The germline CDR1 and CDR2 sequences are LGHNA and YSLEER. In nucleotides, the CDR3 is TGCGCCAGCAGCCACGGACATTCTGGGGCCAACGTCCTGACTTTC. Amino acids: CASSHGHSGANVLTF.